This T cell receptor beta chain was retrieved from a study of T cells in Graves' hyperthyroidism and ophthalmopathy. Study background: Peripheral blood was collected at initial diagnosis, before any treatment.

V was trimmed by 4 bases and J by 2 bases, leaving 12 bases between them. The CDR3 is 14 residues long. The germline gives CDR1 KGHSH, CDR2 LQKENI. TCR beta CDR3 sequences were amplified from RNA transcripts. TCR CDR3 regions were first amplified by RT-PCR with HTBI primers. TCRdb ran MiXCR on the multiplex PCR reads and lists one entry per CDR3 protein. The table includes approximately 700,000 distinct CDR3 sequences, 16% detected once. In its sample, this clonotype was seen many times. The V and J genes are TRBV18 and TRBJ2-7, with D unclear. The sequenced material came from blood. This receptor was identified in a man aged 18 to 30 with Graves' hyperthyroidism. The CDR3 nucleotides read TGTGCCAGCTCACTGGCTGGGTCAACCTACGAGCAGTACTTC. Its protein product is CASSLAGSTYEQYF.